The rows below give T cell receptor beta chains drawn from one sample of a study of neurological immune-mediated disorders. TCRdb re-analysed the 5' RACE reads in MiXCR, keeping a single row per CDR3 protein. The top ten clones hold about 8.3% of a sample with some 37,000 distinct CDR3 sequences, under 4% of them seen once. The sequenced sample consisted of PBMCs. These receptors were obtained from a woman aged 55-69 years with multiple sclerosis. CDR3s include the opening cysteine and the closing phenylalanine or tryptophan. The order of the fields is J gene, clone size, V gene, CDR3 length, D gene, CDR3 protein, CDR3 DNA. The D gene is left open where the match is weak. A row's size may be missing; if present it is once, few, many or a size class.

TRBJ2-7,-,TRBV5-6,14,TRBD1,CASSLTGQGWEQYF,TGTGCCAGCAGCTTGACAGGACAGGGATGGGAGCAGTACTTC
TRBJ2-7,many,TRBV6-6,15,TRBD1,CASSVTGPSSYEQYF,TGTGCCAGCAGTGTGACAGGGCCGTCTTCCTACGAGCAGTACTTC
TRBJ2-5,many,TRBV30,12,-,CAWSVPGETQYF,TGTGCCTGGAGTGTACCAGGAGAGACCCAGTACTTC
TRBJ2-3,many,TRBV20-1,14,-,CSARDTLNPDTQYF,TGCAGTGCTAGAGATACCCTCAACCCAGATACGCAGTATTTT
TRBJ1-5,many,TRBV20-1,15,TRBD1,CSAKGTGGGNQPQHF,TGCAGTGCTAAGGGGACAGGGGGCGGCAATCAGCCCCAGCATTTT
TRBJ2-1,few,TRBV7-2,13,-,CASSLAGIIAQFF,TGTGCCAGCAGCTTAGCGGGAATCATTGCGCAGTTCTTC
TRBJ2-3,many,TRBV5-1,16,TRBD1,CASSLTGQEIVDTQYF,TGCGCCAGCAGCTTGACAGGACAGGAGATTGTAGATACGCAGTATTTT
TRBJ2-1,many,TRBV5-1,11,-,CASSLANEQFF,TGCGCCAGCAGCTTGGCAAATGAGCAGTTCTTC
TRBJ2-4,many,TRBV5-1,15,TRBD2,CASSVSGGAKNIQYF,TGCGCCAGCAGCGTTAGCGGGGGTGCCAAAAACATTCAGTACTTC
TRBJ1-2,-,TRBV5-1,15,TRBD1,CASSFGDRGPYGYTF,TGCGCCAGCAGCTTTGGAGACAGGGGGCCGTATGGCTACACCTTC
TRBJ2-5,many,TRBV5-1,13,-,CASSPGTQETQYF,TGCGCCAGCAGCCCGGGGACCCAAGAGACCCAGTACTTC
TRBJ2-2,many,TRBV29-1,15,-,CSVDRRQSNTGELFF,TGCAGCGTTGATCGGCGACAGTCGAACACCGGGGAGCTGTTTTTT
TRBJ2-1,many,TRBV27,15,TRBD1,CASSLSLQGWDEQFF,TGTGCCAGCAGTTTATCCCTACAGGGGTGGGATGAGCAGTTCTTC
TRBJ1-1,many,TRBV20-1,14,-,CSARDPKVRTEAFF,TGCAGTGCTAGAGACCCAAAGGTGAGGACTGAAGCTTTCTTT
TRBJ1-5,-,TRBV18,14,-,CASSPQRGHQPQHF,TGTGCCAGCTCACCTCAGAGGGGCCATCAGCCCCAGCATTTT
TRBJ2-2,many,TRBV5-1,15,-,CASSLDQANTGELFF,TGCGCCAGCAGCTTGGACCAGGCCAACACCGGGGAGCTGTTTTTT
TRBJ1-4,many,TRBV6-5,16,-,CASSYSIFSTNEKLFF,TGTGCCAGCAGTTACTCGATTTTTTCCACTAATGAAAAACTGTTTTTT
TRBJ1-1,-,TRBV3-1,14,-,CASSQASAPSGAFF,TGTGCCAGCAGCCAAGCTTCGGCCCCGTCCGGAGCTTTCTTT
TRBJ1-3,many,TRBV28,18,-,CASSSPLGPSSSGNTIYF,TGTGCCAGCAGTTCACCCCTCGGGCCGTCGAGCTCTGGAAACACCATATATTTT
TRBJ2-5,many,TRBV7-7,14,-,CASSSVGHQETQYF,TGTGCTAGCAGCTCAGTGGGTCACCAAGAGACCCAGTACTTC
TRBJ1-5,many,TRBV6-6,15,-,CASREQGHSNQPQHF,TGTGCCAGCAGGGAACAGGGTCATAGCAATCAGCCCCAGCATTTT
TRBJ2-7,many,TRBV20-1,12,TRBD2,CSALGGGFEQYF,TGCAGTGCCCTCGGGGGGGGTTTCGAGCAGTACTTC
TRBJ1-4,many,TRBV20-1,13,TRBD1,CSAQTGINEKLFF,TGCAGTGCCCAGACAGGGATTAATGAAAAACTGTTTTTT
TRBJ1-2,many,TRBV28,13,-,CANRGGPNYGYTF,TGTGCCAACCGAGGCGGGCCGAACTATGGCTACACCTTC
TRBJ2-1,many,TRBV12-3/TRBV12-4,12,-,CASSFHSNEQFF,TGTGCCAGCAGTTTCCACAGCAATGAGCAGTTCTTC
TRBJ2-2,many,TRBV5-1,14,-,CASSLVGYPGELFF,TGCGCCAGCAGCTTGGTCGGGTACCCCGGGGAGCTGTTTTTT
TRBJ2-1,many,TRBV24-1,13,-,CATSDQGFNEQFF,TGTGCCACCAGTGACCAAGGATTCAATGAGCAGTTCTTC